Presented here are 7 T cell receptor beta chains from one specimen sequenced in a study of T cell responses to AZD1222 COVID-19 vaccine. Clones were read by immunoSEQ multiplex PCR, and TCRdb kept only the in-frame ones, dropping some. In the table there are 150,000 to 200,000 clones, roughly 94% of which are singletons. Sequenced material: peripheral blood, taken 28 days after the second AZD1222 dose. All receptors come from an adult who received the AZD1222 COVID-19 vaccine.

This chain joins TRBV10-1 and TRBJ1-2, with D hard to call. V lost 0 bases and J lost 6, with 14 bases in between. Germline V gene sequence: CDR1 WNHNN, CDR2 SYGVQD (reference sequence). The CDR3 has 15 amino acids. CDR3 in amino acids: CASSESNPGSNGYTF. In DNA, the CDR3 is TGCGCCAGCAGTGAGTCGAACCCGGGATCAAATGGCTACACCTTC.

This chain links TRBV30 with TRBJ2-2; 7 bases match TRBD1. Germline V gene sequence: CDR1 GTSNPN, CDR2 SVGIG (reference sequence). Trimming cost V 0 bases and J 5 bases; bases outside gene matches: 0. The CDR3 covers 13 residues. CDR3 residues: CAWSVQGTGELFF. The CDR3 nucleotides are TGTGCCTGGAGTGTACAGGGGACCGGGGAGCTGTTTTTT.

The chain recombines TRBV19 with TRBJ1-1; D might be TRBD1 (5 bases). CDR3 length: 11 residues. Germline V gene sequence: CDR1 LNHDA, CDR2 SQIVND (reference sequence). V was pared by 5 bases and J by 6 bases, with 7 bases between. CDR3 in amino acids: CASSAGAEAFF. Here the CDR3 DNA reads TGTGCCAGTAGTGCGGGGGCTGAAGCTTTCTTT.

The DNA for the CDR3 is TGTGCCACCAGCAGAGATCAAGGGGGCGACTATGGCTACACCTTC. Translated, it gives CATSRDQGGDYGYTF. The rearrangement joins TRBV15 to TRBJ1-2; TRBD1 agrees at 7 bases. Germline V lookup: CDR1 LNHNV, CDR2 YYDKDF (reference sequence). The J segment lost 3 bases and the V segment lost 0 bases, leaving 4 bases of the junction unmatched. The CDR3 is 15 residues long.

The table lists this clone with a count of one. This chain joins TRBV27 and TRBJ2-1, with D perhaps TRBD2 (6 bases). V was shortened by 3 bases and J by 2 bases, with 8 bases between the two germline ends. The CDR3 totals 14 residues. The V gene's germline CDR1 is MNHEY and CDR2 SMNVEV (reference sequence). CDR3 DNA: TGTGCCAGCAGTTTGCCGGGGGCCTACAATGAGCAGTTCTTC. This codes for CASSLPGAYNEQFF.

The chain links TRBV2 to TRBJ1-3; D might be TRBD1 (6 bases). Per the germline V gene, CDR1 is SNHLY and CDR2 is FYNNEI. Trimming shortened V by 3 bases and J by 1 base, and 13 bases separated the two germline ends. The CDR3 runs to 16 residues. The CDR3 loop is CASSERQVQSGNTIYF. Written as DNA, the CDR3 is TGTGCCAGCAGTGAGAGACAGGTTCAATCTGGAAACACCATATATTTT.

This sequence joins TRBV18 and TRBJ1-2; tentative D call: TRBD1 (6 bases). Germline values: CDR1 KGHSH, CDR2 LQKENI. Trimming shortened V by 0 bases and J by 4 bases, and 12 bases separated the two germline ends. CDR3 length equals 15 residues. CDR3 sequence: CASSPPAGASYGYTF. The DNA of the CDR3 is TGTGCCAGCTCACCACCGGCAGGGGCAAGCTATGGCTACACCTTC.